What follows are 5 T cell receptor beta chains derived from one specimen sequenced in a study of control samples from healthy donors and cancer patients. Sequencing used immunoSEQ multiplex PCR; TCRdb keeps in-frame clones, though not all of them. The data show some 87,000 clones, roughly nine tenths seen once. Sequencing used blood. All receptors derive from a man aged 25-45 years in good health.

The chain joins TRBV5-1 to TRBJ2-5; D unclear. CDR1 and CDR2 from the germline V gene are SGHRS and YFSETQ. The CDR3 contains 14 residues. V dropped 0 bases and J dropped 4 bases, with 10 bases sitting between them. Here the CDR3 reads CASSLGILRETQYF. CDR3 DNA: TGCGCCAGCAGCTTGGGGATTTTGCGAGAGACCCAGTACTTC.

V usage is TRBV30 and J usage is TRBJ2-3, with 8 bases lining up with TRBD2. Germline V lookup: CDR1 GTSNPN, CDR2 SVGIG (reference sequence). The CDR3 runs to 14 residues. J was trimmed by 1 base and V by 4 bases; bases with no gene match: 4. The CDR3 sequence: CAWIPAGGTDTQYF. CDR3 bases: TGTGCCTGGATACCAGCGGGGGGCACAGATACGCAGTATTTT. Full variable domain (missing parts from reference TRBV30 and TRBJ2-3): SQTIHQWPATLVQPVGSPLSLECTVEGTSNPNLYWYRQAAGRGLQLLFYSVGIGQISSEVPQNLSASRPQDRQFILSSKKLLLSDSGFYLCAWIPAGGTDTQYFGPGTRLTVL.

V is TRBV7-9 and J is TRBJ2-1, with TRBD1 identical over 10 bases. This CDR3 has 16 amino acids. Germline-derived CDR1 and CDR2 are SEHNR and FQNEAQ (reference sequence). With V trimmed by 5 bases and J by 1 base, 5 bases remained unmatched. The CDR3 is CASSAGTGESYNEQFF. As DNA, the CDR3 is TGTGCCAGCAGCGCAGGGACAGGGGAATCCTACAATGAGCAGTTCTTC. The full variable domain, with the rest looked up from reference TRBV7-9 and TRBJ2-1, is DTGVSQNPRHKITKRGQNVTFRCDPISEHNRLYWYRQTLGQGPEFLTYFQNEAQLEKSRLLSDRFSAERPKGSFSTLEIQRTEQGDSAMYLCASSAGTGESYNEQFFGPGTRLTVL.

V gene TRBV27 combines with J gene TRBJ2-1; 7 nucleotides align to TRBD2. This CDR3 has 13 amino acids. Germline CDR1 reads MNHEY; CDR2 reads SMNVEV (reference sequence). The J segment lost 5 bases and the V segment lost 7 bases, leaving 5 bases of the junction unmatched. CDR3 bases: TGTGCCAGCACTGGGGGGGGTGACAATGAGCAGTTCTTC. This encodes CASTGGGDNEQFF.

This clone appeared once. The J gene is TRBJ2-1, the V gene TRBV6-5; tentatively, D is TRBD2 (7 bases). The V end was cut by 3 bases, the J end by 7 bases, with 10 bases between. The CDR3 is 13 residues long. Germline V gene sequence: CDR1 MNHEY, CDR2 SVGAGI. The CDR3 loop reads CASSYEGGNEQFF. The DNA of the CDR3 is TGTGCCAGCAGTTATGAGGGGGGGAATGAGCAGTTCTTC.